A selection of T cell receptor beta chains follows, all from one sample in a study of blood T cell repertoires in COVID-19. The data were produced by immunoSEQ multiplex PCR, yet TCRdb's version contains in-frame clones alone and is incomplete. This sample yields approximately 290,000 clones, of which roughly 86% are seen a single time; over 8.5% belongs to the top ten. Sequencing was performed on peripheral blood. Receptors originate from a woman under 40 with COVID-19, enrolled during active disease. The conserved cysteine and the conserved F or W are not part of the CDR3 here.

>TRBV19|10
ASSIGITEAF
>TRBV5-1|13
ASSFWLDKNSPLH
>TRBV6-1|13
ASSERTHHNSPLH
>TRBV6-5|10
ARGRGINTIY
>TRBV6-6|14
ASSYGSTGLGYGYT
>TRBV6-1|16
ASSARELRRGLHYEQY
>TRBV19|15
ASSMMVVGGLNQPQH
>TRBV2|14
ASSEERVSSGNTIY
>TRBV5-4|11
ASSWGGTDTQY
>TRBV4-2|14
ASSLTTSGNTDTQY
>TRBV5-1|14
ASSSLPDNTNEKLF
>TRBV5-8|13
ASSLSDRGAEKLF
>TRBV28|12
ASSLTRANTEAF
>TRBV7-9|12
ASSLTGISETQY
>TRBV7-9|15
ASSLESGGLALGGYT
>TRBV9|12
ASSVDEGGYGYT
>TRBV28|13
ASSLTTGPYSPLH
>TRBV5-5|12
ASSLGTAWETQY
>TRBV5-4|12
ASSSDTNKETQY
>TRBV27|16
ASSLGLAGVALTGELF
>TRBV5-5|14
ASRFGQLATNEKLF
>TRBV28|11
ASRPDRARGAF
>TRBV7-8|13
ASSLGQGARNEQF
>TRBV5-5|10
ASSLIAGELF
>TRBV7-8|9
ASSQGDEQF
>TRBV5-1|15
ASSLWGAGTGNYEAF
>TRBV4-1|14
ASSHLGQGTNQPQH
>TRBV4-2|12
ASSPSGGGTEAF
>TRBV7-2|14
ASSSGQGAAGGELF
>TRBV6-5|14
ASSYSRGVGTGELF
>TRBV27|15
ASSLLGSSGGNLGYT
>TRBV3-1/TRBV3-2|14
ASRGRTRSNTGELF
>TRBV24-1|13
ATSDPTGMNTEAF
>TRBV28|12
ATRDRDDVGELF
>TRBV6-5|11
ASSWQGSGELF
>TRBV4-2|17
ASSPHGTSGGARANEQF
>TRBV5-1|14
ASSLFSGPVANVLT
>TRBV6-1|14
ASSEGTFLANEKLF
>TRBV19|13
ASSTPGHHTYEQY
>TRBV28|12
ASIWAGSGNTIY
>TRBV27|12
ASSWGTNTGELF
>TRBV6-1|13
ASSEGGGWYTEAF